The following is a T cell receptor beta chain sequence with its context. Time point defined: baseline pretreatment blood. Regarding treatment: 15 Gy SBRT to primary tumor, nephrectomy 4 weeks later. The data originate from a study of radiation and T cells in renal cell carcinoma. The protocol was immunoSEQ multiplex PCR, while the TCRdb copy is restricted to in-frame clones and leaves out a portion. Of roughly 130,000 clones listed, around nine tenths are singletons. The CDR3 consists of 16 residues. V dropped 5 bases and J dropped 6 bases, with 20 bases sitting between them. The germline V gene has CDR1 MNHEY and CDR2 SMNVEV (reference sequence).

The sample consisted of blood, taken from a patient whose treatment included radiotherapy and nephrectomy. This receptor was identified in a woman in her 50s with renal cell carcinoma. The chain couples TRBV27 to TRBJ1-5; maybe TRBD1 (5 bases). CDR3 sequence (DNA): TGTGCCAGCAGTCATCGCCGGGACCTATCTAGTCAGCCCCAGCATTTT. It is translated as CASSHRRDLSSQPQHF.